Shown below are 11 T cell receptor beta chains from a single sample sequenced in a study of blood T cell repertoires in COVID-19. Profiled with immunoSEQ multiplex PCR; TCRdb holds only in-frame clones, not every one. Of about 140,000 clones in the sample, over 75% are singletons; the top ten hold about 10%. The sequenced sample was peripheral blood. All receptors come from a man aged 60 to 75 with active or convalescent COVID-19.

The chain links TRBV28 to TRBJ2-1, with 8 nucleotides matching TRBD2. After removal of 5 bases from V and 7 bases from J, the junction contained 4 bases not matched to a gene. Per the germline V gene, CDR1 is MDHEN and CDR2 is SYDVKM. The length of the CDR3 is 13 residues. CDR3 sequence (DNA): TGTGCCAGCAGTACGGGGACTAGGAATGAGCAGTTCTTC. This gives the protein CASSTGTRNEQFF.

J is TRBJ2-7 and V is TRBV25-1; TRBD2 aligns across 7 bases. V lost 2 bases to trimming and J lost 4 bases; unmatched junction nucleotides: 8. This CDR3 comprises 15 residues. Germline V gives CDR1 MGHDK, CDR2 SYGVNS. In nucleotides, the CDR3 is TGTGCCAGCAGTGAAACCGGCGGGAGAGGGTACGAGCAGTACTTC. Amino acid sequence: CASSETGGRGYEQYF.

Regarding this clone: This sample also contains other DNA sequences that code for the same CDR3. The chain employs TRBV12-3 or TRBV12-4 and TRBJ2-1; D gene ambiguous. The CDR3 covers 12 residues. V was trimmed by 6 bases and J by 0 bases, leaving 3 bases between them. This chain's CDR3 is CASSLSYNEQFF. The CDR3 DNA sequence: TGTGCCAGCAGCCTCTCCTACAATGAGCAGTTCTTC.

CDR3 residues: CASSFMQSEAFF. CDR3 DNA sequence: TGTGCCAGCAGCTTTATGCAAAGCGAAGCTTTCTTT. V is TRBV7-9 and J is TRBJ1-1; D unresolved. Trimming stripped 3 bases from V and 8 bases from J, with 10 bases between. This CDR3 spans 12 amino acids. Germline CDR1 SEHNR, CDR2 FQNEAQ (reference sequence). The variable domain in full, with the rest retrieved from reference TRBV7-9 and TRBJ1-1, is DTGVSQNPRHKITKRGQNVTFRCDPISEHNRLYWYRQTLGQGPEFLTYFQNEAQLEKSRLLSDRFSAERPKGSFSTLEIQRTEQGDSAMYLCASSFMQSEAFFGQGTRLTVV.

This chain joins TRBV5-1 and TRBJ2-3, with TRBD2 identical over 15 bases. Per the germline V gene, CDR1 is SGHRS and CDR2 is YFSETQ. The V segment lost 0 bases and the J segment 5 bases; nucleotides outside the gene matches: 7. This CDR3 has 18 residues. The CDR3 DNA is TGCGCCAGCAGCTTGGGAGGACTAGCGGGAGGGTCTGGAGATACGCAGTATTTT. This codes for CASSLGGLAGGSGDTQYF.

In its sample, this clone was seen once. The chain recombines TRBV28 with TRBJ1-2; 7 nucleotides align to TRBD1. The CDR3 runs to 13 residues. After removal of 6 bases from V and 6 bases from J, the junction contained 7 bases not matched to a gene. CDR1 and CDR2 from the germline V gene are MDHEN and SYDVKM. The CDR3 here is CASSLGGANGYTF. The CDR3 nucleotides are TGTGCCAGCAGCTTAGGGGGCGCCAATGGCTACACCTTC.

The chain carries TRBV7-9 and TRBJ2-3; maybe TRBD2 (5 bases). The germline V gene encodes CDR1 SEHNR and CDR2 FQNEAQ (reference sequence). The V and J ends lost 1 base and 0 bases respectively, with 11 bases between them. There are 16 residues in the CDR3. The CDR3 reads CASSLVVGGSTDTQYF. Here the CDR3 DNA reads TGTGCCAGCAGCTTAGTAGTGGGCGGGAGCACAGATACGCAGTATTTT. The entire variable domain, with the rest obtained from reference TRBV7-9 and TRBJ2-3, is as follows: DTGVSQNPRHKITKRGQNVTFRCDPISEHNRLYWYRQTLGQGPEFLTYFQNEAQLEKSRLLSDRFSAERPKGSFSTLEIQRTEQGDSAMYLCASSLVVGGSTDTQYFGPGTRLTVL.

The genes are TRBV4-2 and TRBJ2-7; possible D gene TRBD1, 6 bases. CDR1 is LGHNA, CDR2 YNFKEQ, per germline. This CDR3 spans 12 amino acids. V dropped 4 bases and J dropped 6 bases, with 10 bases sitting between them. The CDR3 nucleotides read TGTGCCAGCAGCCTACAGGGCTCCGAGCAGTACTTC. It is translated as CASSLQGSEQYF.

Only one count was recorded for this clone. The same CDR3 arises from other DNA sequences in this sample as well. The chain uses TRBV18 and TRBJ1-1; 8 bases map to TRBD1. CDR1 KGHSH and CDR2 LQKENI come from the germline V gene. The V and J ends lost 4 bases and 4 bases, in that order; junction bases with no gene match: 5. The CDR3 is made up of 14 amino acids. Here the CDR3 reads CASSQDRGVTEAFF. CDR3 bases: TGTGCCAGCTCACAAGACAGGGGTGTCACTGAAGCTTTCTTT.

This chain joins TRBV24-1 and TRBJ1-5; 9 bases agree with TRBD1. CDR3 length: 18 amino acids. Losses at the gene ends were 4 bases for V and 0 bases for J; bases not matched to a gene: 9. From germline, CDR1 is KGHDR and CDR2 SFDVKD. The CDR3 nucleotides are TGTGCCACCAGTGAAAGGGGACAGGGTTTTTATAGCAATCAGCCCCAGCATTTT. It codes for CATSERGQGFYSNQPQHF.

About this clone: Other DNA variants within this sample encode the same CDR3. The rearrangement uses TRBV29-1 and TRBJ2-7, with a weak D call TRBD2 (6 bases). Trimming removed 4 bases from V and 6 bases from J, with 13 bases in between. The CDR3 covers 12 residues. Per germline, CDR1 SQVTM and CDR2 ANQGSEA. The CDR3 sequence is CSVVPGEGEQYF. The CDR3 bases are TGCAGCGTTGTTCCGGGGGAAGGCGAGCAGTACTTC.